A selection of T cell receptor beta chains follows, all from one sample in a study of long-term antiretroviral therapy in people with HIV. Only in-frame clones appear in the TCRdb table, and some are missing; sequencing was by immunoSEQ multiplex PCR. The table shows tens of thousands of clones, with 88% occurring only once. Sequences were derived from unsorted PBMCs, sampled about 5 years before starting antiretroviral therapy. These TCRs come from a man in his fifties with HIV. Each CDR3 is given with its conserved first and last residue. The D gene is left open where the match is weak. Clone size, where shown, is once, few, many, or a class for clones that have expanded.

TRBV4-3	TRBJ1-2	.	.	CASSQEDRRYGYTF	TGCGCCAGCAGCCAGGAGGACAGACGCTATGGCTACACCTTC
TRBV21-1	TRBJ1-4	.	.	CASSKRGQINEKLFF	TGTGCCAGCAGCAAGCGGGGACAGATTAATGAAAAACTGTTTTTT
TRBV15	TRBJ1-1	.	.	CATSRDAGVGTEAFF	TGTGCCACCAGCAGAGATGCAGGGGTCGGGACTGAAGCTTTCTTT
TRBV5-1	TRBJ1-3	.	once	CASSLAGDFGNTIYF	TGCGCCAGCAGCTTGGCAGGAGACTTTGGAAACACCATATATTTT
TRBV11-2	TRBJ2-3	.	.	CASSFSGFDTQYF	TGTGCCAGCAGCTTCTCAGGGTTTGATACGCAGTATTTT
TRBV28	TRBJ2-7	.	few	CASSLEEQYF	TGTGCCAGCAGTTTGGAAGAGCAGTACTTC
TRBV29-1	TRBJ1-1	TRBD1	.	CSVWGTGDEAFF	TGCAGCGTTTGGGGGACAGGGGATGAAGCTTTCTTT
TRBV5-4	TRBJ2-1	TRBD2	.	CASSLVAGGFYNEQFF	TGTGCCAGCAGCTTGGTAGCGGGGGGATTCTACAATGAGCAGTTCTTC
TRBV28	TRBJ1-2	.	once	CASRFVSVYGYTF	TGTGCCAGCAGGTTCGTCAGCGTCTATGGCTACACCTTC
TRBV18	TRBJ2-7	.	.	CASSPRDIYYEQYF	TGTGCCAGCTCACCACGGGACATCTACTACGAGCAGTACTTC
TRBV21-1	TRBJ2-2	.	.	CASSELRGHPGELFF	TGTGCCAGCAGCGAGCTCAGGGGGCACCCCGGGGAGCTGTTTTTT
TRBV10-3	TRBJ2-7	.	.	CAIRGAGGAREQYF	TGTGCCATCAGGGGGGCCGGGGGCGCCCGCGAGCAGTACTTC
TRBV5-1	TRBJ2-1	TRBD1	.	CASSLVSGQGANEQFF	TGCGCCAGCAGCTTGGTGTCGGGACAGGGGGCAAATGAGCAGTTCTTC
TRBV23-1	TRBJ1-4	.	.	CASSQVGEATNEKLFF	TGCGCCAGCAGTCAGGTCGGGGAAGCAACTAATGAAAAACTGTTTTTT
TRBV5-1	TRBJ2-2	.	.	CASSLQANTGELFF	TGCGCCAGCAGCCTACAGGCGAACACCGGGGAGCTGTTTTTT
TRBV9	TRBJ2-7	.	.	CASSVAPGSSYEQYF	TGTGCCAGCAGCGTAGCCCCAGGAAGCTCCTACGAGCAGTACTTC
TRBV9	TRBJ1-1	.	.	CASSVARNTEAFF	TGTGCCAGCAGCGTAGCCAGGAACACTGAAGCTTTCTTT
TRBV28	TRBJ2-5	.	.	CASRRGQETQYF	TGTGCCAGCAGGCGCGGCCAAGAGACCCAGTACTTC
TRBV9	TRBJ2-2	.	once	CASSVVTGELFF	TGTGCCAGCAGCGTAGTGACCGGGGAGCTGTTTTTT
TRBV5-1	TRBJ2-7	TRBD2	once	CASSFWTSSTYEQYF	TGCGCCAGCAGCTTCTGGACTAGCTCGACCTACGAGCAGTACTTC
TRBV4-1	TRBJ1-2	.	.	CASSQEYRDYGYTF	TGCGCCAGCAGCCAAGAGTACAGGGATTATGGCTACACCTTC
TRBV10-3	TRBJ2-1	TRBD1	.	CAISPNPGQGAYNEQFF	TGTGCCATCAGTCCCAATCCGGGACAGGGAGCCTACAATGAGCAGTTCTTC
TRBV9	TRBJ2-2	TRBD1	once	CASSAPGQDFTGELFF	TGTGCCAGCAGCGCACCGGGACAGGACTTCACCGGGGAGCTGTTTTTT
TRBV7-8	TRBJ1-5	.	.	CASSSLGASHLYQPQHF	TGTGCCAGCAGCTCCCTCGGGGCCTCTCACCTCTATCAGCCCCAGCATTTT
TRBV6-6	TRBJ2-7	TRBD2	.	CASRGLEAGEQYF	TGTGCCAGCAGAGGACTAGAAGCTGGCGAGCAGTACTTC
TRBV27	TRBJ2-7	.	.	CASSLEGFVPSYEQYF	TGTGCCAGCAGTTTGGAGGGTTTTGTGCCCTCCTACGAGCAGTACTTC
TRBV7-9	TRBJ1-5	.	.	CASSSGGFYSNQPQHF	TGTGCCAGCAGCTCCGGGGGATTCTATAGCAATCAGCCCCAGCATTTT
TRBV29-1	TRBJ2-7	.	.	CSVGDYEQYF	TGCAGCGTGGGGGATTACGAGCAGTACTTC
TRBV10-1	TRBJ1-3	.	.	CASSDRTSGNTIYF	TGCGCCAGCAGTGACAGAACCTCTGGAAACACCATATATTTT
TRBV6-5	TRBJ2-3	.	.	CASSSEGGTDTQYF	TGTGCCAGCAGTTCCGAGGGGGGCACAGATACGCAGTATTTT
TRBV27	TRBJ2-7	.	.	CASRGSSSYEQYF	TGTGCCAGCAGAGGATCCAGCTCCTACGAGCAGTACTTC
TRBV6-5	TRBJ2-7	TRBD1	.	CASRPDRGRIYEQYF	TGTGCCAGCAGACCCGACAGGGGGCGCATCTACGAGCAGTACTTC
TRBV7-9	TRBJ2-7	.	.	CASSFRLGPYEQYF	TGTGCCAGCAGCTTCAGACTGGGGCCCTACGAGCAGTACTTC
TRBV5-1	TRBJ1-4	.	.	CASSLGLINEKLFF	TGCGCCAGCAGCTTGGGACTGATTAATGAAAAACTGTTTTTT
TRBV6-5	TRBJ1-1	.	.	CASSTTGTTEAFF	TGTGCCAGCAGTACCACAGGGACCACTGAAGCTTTCTTT
TRBV5-1	TRBJ2-7	.	.	CASSLSGPGYEQYF	TGCGCCAGCAGCTTGAGTGGCCCTGGCTACGAGCAGTACTTC
TRBV19	TRBJ2-7	.	.	CASSIAPLGRYEQYF	TGTGCCAGTAGTATAGCCCCGCTAGGGCGCTACGAGCAGTACTTC
TRBV5-1	TRBJ1-1	.	.	CASSLGVGSMNTEAFF	TGCGCCAGCAGCTTGGGGGTGGGATCCATGAACACTGAAGCTTTCTTT
TRBV28	TRBJ2-2	.	.	CASSPHWVGELFF	TGTGCCAGCAGCCCCCACTGGGTCGGGGAGCTGTTTTTT
TRBV5-1	TRBJ2-7	.	.	CASSWADGREQYF	TGCGCCAGCAGCTGGGCGGACGGTCGGGAGCAGTACTTC
TRBV7-3	TRBJ1-2	TRBD1	.	CASSQGGQGVNYGYTF	TGTGCCAGCAGCCAAGGGGGACAGGGCGTTAACTATGGCTACACCTTC
TRBV11-2	TRBJ2-2	TRBD1	.	CASSFGTGIGELFF	TGTGCCAGCAGCTTCGGGACAGGGATCGGGGAGCTGTTTTTT
TRBV18	TRBJ2-7	.	.	CASSFGPMRTPEEQYF	TGTGCCAGCTCCTTCGGGCCCATGCGGACCCCCGAGGAGCAGTACTTC
TRBV5-1	TRBJ2-1	.	.	CASSRSSYNEQFF	TGCGCCAGCAGCAGGAGCTCCTACAATGAGCAGTTCTTC
TRBV28	TRBJ2-3	.	.	CATGPGYTDTQYF	TGTGCCACGGGTCCGGGCTACACAGATACGCAGTATTTT
TRBV18	TRBJ1-1	.	.	CASSPPRAENTEAFF	TGTGCCAGCTCCCCTCCAAGGGCCGAGAACACTGAAGCTTTCTTT
TRBV5-1	TRBJ1-2	TRBD1	few	CASSSIRGNYGYTF	TGCGCCAGCAGCTCGATCAGGGGGAACTATGGCTACACCTTC
TRBV29-1	TRBJ2-1	.	.	CSVLGDAYNEQFF	TGCAGCGTGTTGGGGGACGCCTACAATGAGCAGTTCTTC
TRBV28	TRBJ2-3	.	.	CASRLPRAGTLTDTQYF	TGTGCCAGCAGGCTTCCGAGGGCAGGGACTCTCACAGATACGCAGTATTTT
TRBV6-1	TRBJ1-1	.	.	CASSEGHPGAAFF	TGTGCCAGCAGTGAAGGTCACCCGGGGGCAGCTTTCTTT
TRBV29-1	TRBJ2-3	.	once	CSVVGGISADTQYF	TGCAGCGTTGTAGGCGGGATATCAGCAGATACGCAGTATTTT
TRBV29-1	TRBJ2-5	.	.	CSVTGTNAGTQYF	TGCAGCGTTACCGGGACGAACGCCGGGACCCAGTACTTC
TRBV5-1	TRBJ1-4	TRBD1	.	CASSLGTGGREKLFF	TGCGCCAGCAGCTTGGGGACAGGGGGGCGTGAAAAACTGTTTTTT
TRBV5-1	TRBJ2-7	.	.	CASSAGTDGLEQYF	TGCGCCAGCAGCGCCGGGACCGATGGCCTCGAGCAGTACTTC
TRBV6-1	TRBJ2-3	TRBD1	once	CASSTGQVTDTQYF	TGTGCCAGCAGTACCGGACAGGTTACAGATACGCAGTATTTT
TRBV7-9	TRBJ2-3	TRBD2	.	CASSSGLAGVSDTQYF	TGTGCCAGCAGCTCAGGATTAGCGGGAGTCTCAGATACGCAGTATTTT
TRBV28	TRBJ1-1	.	.	CASTGGWANTEAFF	TGTGCCAGCACCGGAGGGTGGGCGAACACTGAAGCTTTCTTT
TRBV15	TRBJ1-4	.	.	CATSRDRAATNEKLFF	TGTGCCACCAGCAGAGATAGGGCAGCAACTAATGAAAAACTGTTTTTT
TRBV7-2	TRBJ2-7	.	.	CASSLIAGLTYEQYF	TGTGCCAGCAGCTTAATTGCAGGGCTCACCTACGAGCAGTACTTC